This TCR beta chain was found in a study of PD-1 blockade in classical Hodgkin lymphoma. The time point here: cycle 4 day 1 (C4D1), after less than 7 weeks of nivolumab. Brentuximab vedotin exposure varied, and every patient relapsed after autologous stem cell transplantation. The table came from immunoSEQ multiplex PCR; TCRdb's copy has only in-frame clones and leaves some out. The repertoire includes under 50,000 clones, 66% of them detected once, and 3.1% sits in the top ten. Findings and limits, study-wide: Prior to therapy, complete responders displayed diversity much like that of newly diagnosed patients. In newly diagnosed patients, baseline TCR diversity was reportedly below that of healthy donors. While CD8+ TCR diversity did not rise significantly by C4D1, CD4+ TCR diversity did.

This clone has only one observation. Its antigen is not known. The CDR3 extends over 16 amino acids. Losses at the gene ends were 4 bases for V and 5 bases for J; bases not matched to a gene: 12. Per germline, CDR1 SSHAT and CDR2 FNYEAQ (reference sequence). The starting material was peripheral blood mononuclear cells (PBMCs), obtained before the fourth cycle of nivolumab. J is TRBJ2-3 and V is TRBV7-7; 7 positions match TRBD2. This TCR came from a human donor with classical Hodgkin lymphoma. Here the CDR3 reads CASSYSLARGEDTQYF. CDR3 bases: TGTGCCAGCAGCTATTCACTAGCGAGGGGCGAAGATACGCAGTATTTT.